This note documents a single T cell receptor beta chain sequence. A multiplex PCR was run with 60 Vbeta primers and 13 Jbeta primers. This table comes from immunoSEQ multiplex PCR, and its TCRdb copy is limited to in-frame clones, with some not included. This sample yields 90,000 to 150,000 clones, of which less than 10% are seen a single time; approximately 6.4% belongs to the top ten. This sample was included in a study of cytomegalovirus exposure and HLA in healthy donors. Looked up from germline, CDR1 is SGHRS and CDR2 is YFSETQ. The CDR3 covers 17 residues. V lost 4 bases, J lost 3 bases, and 10 bases stayed unmatched.

This receptor was obtained from a woman between 40 and 55 years old in good health and CMV-seropositive. Sequenced input: PBMCs. The V call is TRBV5-1, the J call TRBJ2-7; TRBD2 matches at 13 bases. The chain's CDR3 is CASSQLAGGPGRYEQYF. As DNA, the CDR3 is TGCGCCAGCAGCCAACTAGCGGGGGGGCCGGGTCGCTACGAGCAGTACTTC. Complete variable domain (other parts from reference TRBV5-1 and TRBJ2-7): KAGVTQTPRYLIKTRGQQVTLSCSPISGHRSVSWYQQTPGQGLQFLFEYFSETQRNKGNFPGRFSGRQFSNSRSEMNVSTLELGDSALYLCASSQLAGGPGRYEQYFGPGTRLTVT.